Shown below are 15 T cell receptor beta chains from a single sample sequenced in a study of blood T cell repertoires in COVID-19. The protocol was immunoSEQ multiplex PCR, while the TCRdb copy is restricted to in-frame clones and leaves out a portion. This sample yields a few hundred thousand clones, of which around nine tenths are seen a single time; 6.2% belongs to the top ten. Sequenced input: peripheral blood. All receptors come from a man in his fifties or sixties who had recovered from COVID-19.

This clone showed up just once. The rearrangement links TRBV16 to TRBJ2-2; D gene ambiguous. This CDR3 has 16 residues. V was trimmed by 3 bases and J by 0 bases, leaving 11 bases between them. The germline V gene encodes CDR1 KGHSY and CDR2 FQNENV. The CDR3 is CASSHYSRSNTGELFF. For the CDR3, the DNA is TGTGCCAGCAGCCATTACAGCCGATCGAACACCGGGGAGCTGTTTTTT.

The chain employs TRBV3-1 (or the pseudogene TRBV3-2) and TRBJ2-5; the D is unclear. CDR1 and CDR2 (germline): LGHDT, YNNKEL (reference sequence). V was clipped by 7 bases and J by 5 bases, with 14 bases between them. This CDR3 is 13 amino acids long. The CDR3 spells CASTLGPGETQYF. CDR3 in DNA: TGTGCCAGCACCTTAGGCCCAGGTGAGACCCAGTACTTC.

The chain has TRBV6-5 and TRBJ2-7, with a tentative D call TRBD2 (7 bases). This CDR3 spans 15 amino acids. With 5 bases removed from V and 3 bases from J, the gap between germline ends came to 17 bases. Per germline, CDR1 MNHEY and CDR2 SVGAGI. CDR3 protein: CASSTTPGGRYEQYF. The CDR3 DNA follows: TGTGCCAGCAGTACTACCCCCGGGGGGCGCTACGAGCAGTACTTC.

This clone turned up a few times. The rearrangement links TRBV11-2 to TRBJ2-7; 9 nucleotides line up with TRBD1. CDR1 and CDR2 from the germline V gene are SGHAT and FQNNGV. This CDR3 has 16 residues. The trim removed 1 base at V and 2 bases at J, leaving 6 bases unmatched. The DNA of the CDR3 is TGTGCCAGCAGCTTAGTTTCTGGGACAGGGCCCTACGAGCAGTACTTC. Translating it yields CASSLVSGTGPYEQYF.

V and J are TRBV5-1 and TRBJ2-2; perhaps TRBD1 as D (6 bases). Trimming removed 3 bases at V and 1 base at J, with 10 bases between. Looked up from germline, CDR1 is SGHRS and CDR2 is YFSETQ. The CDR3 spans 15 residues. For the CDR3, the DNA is TGCGCCAGCAGCTCCCACAGGGTGAACACCGGGGAGCTGTTTTTT. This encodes CASSSHRVNTGELFF. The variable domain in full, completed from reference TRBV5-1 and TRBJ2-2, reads KAGVTQTPRYLIKTRGQQVTLSCSPISGHRSVSWYQQTPGQGLQFLFEYFSETQRNKGNFPGRFSGRQFSNSRSEMNVSTLELGDSALYLCASSSHRVNTGELFFGEGSRLTVL.

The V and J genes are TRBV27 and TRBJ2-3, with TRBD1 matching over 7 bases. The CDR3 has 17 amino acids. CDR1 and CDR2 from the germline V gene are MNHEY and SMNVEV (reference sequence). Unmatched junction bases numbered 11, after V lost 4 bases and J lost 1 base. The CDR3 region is CASSYRGQALRTDTQYF. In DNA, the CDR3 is TGTGCCAGCAGTTACCGCGGACAGGCCCTCCGCACAGATACGCAGTATTTT.

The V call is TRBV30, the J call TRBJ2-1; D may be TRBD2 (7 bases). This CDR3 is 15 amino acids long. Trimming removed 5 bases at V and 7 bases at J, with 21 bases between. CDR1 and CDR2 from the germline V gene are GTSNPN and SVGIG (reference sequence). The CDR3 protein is CAWRFKGGVQNEQFF. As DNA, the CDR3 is TGTGCCTGGCGCTTTAAGGGGGGGGTCCAAAATGAGCAGTTCTTC.

This CDR3 is CASSAGQAVEKLFF. The DNA of the CDR3 is TGCGCCAGCAGCGCGGGACAGGCGGTGGAAAAACTGTTTTTT. The chain is built from TRBV5-1 and TRBJ1-4, with TRBD1 matching 8 bases. Germline values: CDR1 SGHRS, CDR2 YFSETQ. V was pared by 4 bases and J by 8 bases, with 7 bases of the junction left unmatched. This CDR3 region has 14 residues.

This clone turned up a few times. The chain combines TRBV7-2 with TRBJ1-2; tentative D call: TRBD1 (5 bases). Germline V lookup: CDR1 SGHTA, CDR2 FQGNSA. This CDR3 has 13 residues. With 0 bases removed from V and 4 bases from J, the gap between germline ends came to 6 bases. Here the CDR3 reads CASSLADIYGYTF. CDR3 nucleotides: TGTGCCAGCAGCTTAGCGGACATCTATGGCTACACCTTC.

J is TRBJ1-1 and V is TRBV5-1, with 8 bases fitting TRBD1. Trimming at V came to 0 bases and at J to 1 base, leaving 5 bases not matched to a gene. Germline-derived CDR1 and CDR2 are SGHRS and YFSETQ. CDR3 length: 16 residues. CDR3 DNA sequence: TGCGCCAGCAGCTTGGGCAGGGGGCTGGAGAACACTGAAGCTTTCTTT. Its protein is CASSLGRGLENTEAFF.

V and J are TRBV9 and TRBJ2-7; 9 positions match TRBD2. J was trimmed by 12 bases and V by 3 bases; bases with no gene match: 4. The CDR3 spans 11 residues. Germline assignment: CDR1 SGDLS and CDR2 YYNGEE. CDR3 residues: CASSGGGVLYF. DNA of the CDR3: TGTGCCAGCAGCGGCGGGGGGGTGCTGTACTTC.

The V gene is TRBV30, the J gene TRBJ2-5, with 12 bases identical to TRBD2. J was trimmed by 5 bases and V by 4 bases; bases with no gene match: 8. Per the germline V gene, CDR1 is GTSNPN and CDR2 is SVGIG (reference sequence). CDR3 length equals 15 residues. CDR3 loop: CAWTLAGGGWETQYF. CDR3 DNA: TGTGCCTGGACACTAGCGGGAGGTGGGTGGGAGACCCAGTACTTC.

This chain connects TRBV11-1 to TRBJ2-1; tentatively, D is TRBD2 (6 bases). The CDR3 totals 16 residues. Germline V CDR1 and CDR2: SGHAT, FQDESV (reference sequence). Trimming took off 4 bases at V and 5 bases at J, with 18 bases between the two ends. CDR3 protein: CASSYLFGTGDNEQFF. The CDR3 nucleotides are TGTGCCAGCAGCTACCTTTTCGGGACGGGGGACAATGAGCAGTTCTTC. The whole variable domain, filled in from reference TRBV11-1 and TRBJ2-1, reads EAEVAQSPRYKITEKSQAVAFWCDPISGHATLYWYRQILGQGPELLVQFQDESVVDDSQLPKDRFSAERLKGVDSTLKIQPAELGDSAMYLCASSYLFGTGDNEQFFGPGTRLTVL.

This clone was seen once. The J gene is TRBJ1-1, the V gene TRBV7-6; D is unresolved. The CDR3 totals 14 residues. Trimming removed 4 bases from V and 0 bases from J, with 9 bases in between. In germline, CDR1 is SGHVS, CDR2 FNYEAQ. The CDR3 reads CASSSSSMNTEAFF. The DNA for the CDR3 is TGTGCCAGCAGCTCAAGTAGTATGAACACTGAAGCTTTCTTT. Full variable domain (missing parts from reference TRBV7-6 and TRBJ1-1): GAGVSQSPRYKVTKRGQDVALRCDPISGHVSLYWYRQALGQGPEFLTYFNYEAQQDKSGLPNDRFSAERPEGSISTLTIQRTEQRDSAMYRCASSSSSMNTEAFFGQGTRLTVV.

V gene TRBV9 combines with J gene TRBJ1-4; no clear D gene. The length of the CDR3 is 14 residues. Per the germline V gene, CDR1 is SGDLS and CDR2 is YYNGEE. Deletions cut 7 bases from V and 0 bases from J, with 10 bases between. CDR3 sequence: CASGRGPTNEKLFF. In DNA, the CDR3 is TGTGCCAGCGGGCGTGGGCCAACTAATGAAAAACTGTTTTTT.